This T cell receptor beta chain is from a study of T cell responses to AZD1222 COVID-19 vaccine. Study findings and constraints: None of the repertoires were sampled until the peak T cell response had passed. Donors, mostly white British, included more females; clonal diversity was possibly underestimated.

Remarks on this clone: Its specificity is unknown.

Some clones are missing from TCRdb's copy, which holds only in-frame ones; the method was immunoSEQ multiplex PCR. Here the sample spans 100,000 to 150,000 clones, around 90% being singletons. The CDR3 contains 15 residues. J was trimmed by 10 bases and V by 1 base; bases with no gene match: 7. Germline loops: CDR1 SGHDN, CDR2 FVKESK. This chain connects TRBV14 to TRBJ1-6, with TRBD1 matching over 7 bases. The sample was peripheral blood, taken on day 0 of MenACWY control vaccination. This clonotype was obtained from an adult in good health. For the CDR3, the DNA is TGTGCCAGCAGCCAAGTCACAGGGGTGGGGTCACCCCTCCACTTT. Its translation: CASSQVTGVGSPLHF.